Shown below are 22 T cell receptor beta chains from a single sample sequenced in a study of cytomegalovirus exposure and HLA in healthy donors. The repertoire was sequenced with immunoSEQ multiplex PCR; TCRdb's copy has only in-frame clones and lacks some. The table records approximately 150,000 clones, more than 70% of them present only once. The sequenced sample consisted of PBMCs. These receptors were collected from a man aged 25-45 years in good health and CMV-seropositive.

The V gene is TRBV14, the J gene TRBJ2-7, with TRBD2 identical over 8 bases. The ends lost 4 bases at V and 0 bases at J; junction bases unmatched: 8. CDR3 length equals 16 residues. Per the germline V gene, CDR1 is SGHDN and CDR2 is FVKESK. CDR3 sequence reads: CASSPWTSSHSYEQYF. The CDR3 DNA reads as TGTGCCAGCAGCCCCTGGACTAGCAGTCACTCCTACGAGCAGTACTTC.

CDR3 protein: CASSLHELAEPNTGELFF. CDR3 in DNA: TGTGCCAGCAGCTTACACGAGTTAGCGGAGCCGAACACCGGGGAGCTGTTTTTT. V and J are TRBV11-3 and TRBJ2-2; D is perhaps TRBD2 (6 bases). Germline-derived CDR1 and CDR2 are SGHNT and YENEEA. The V end was cut by 2 bases, the J end by 0 bases, with 16 bases between. The CDR3 extends over 18 amino acids.

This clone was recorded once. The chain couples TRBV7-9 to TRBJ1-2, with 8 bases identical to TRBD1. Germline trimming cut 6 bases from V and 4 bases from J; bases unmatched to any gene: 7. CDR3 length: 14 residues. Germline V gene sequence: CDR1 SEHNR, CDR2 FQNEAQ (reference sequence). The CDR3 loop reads CASSSGGIGYGYTF. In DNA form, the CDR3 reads TGTGCCAGCAGTTCAGGGGGCATCGGCTATGGCTACACCTTC.

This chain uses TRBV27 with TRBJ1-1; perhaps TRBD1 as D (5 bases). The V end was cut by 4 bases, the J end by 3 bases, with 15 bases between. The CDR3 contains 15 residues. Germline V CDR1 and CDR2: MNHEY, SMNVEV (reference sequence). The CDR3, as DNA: TGTGCCAGCAGTTCGCCCGAGGGAGGGGACACTGAAGCTTTCTTT. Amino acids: CASSSPEGGDTEAFF.

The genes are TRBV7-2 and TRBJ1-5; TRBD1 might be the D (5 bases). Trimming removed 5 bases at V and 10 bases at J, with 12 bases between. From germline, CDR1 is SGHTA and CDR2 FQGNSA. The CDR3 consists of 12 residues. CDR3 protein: CASSRPQGPQHF. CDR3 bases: TGTGCCAGCAGCCGGCCTCAGGGACCCCAGCATTTT.

The CDR3 reads CASNLEGGTDTQYF. The DNA for the CDR3 is TGTGCCAGTAATCTGGAGGGGGGGACAGATACGCAGTATTTT. The genes are TRBV10-3 and TRBJ2-3; D possibly corresponds to TRBD2 (7 bases). The V gene lost 10 bases and the J gene lost 3 bases, with 17 bases spanning the gap. The CDR3 length is 14 residues. Germline CDR1 reads ENHRY; CDR2 reads SYGVKD.

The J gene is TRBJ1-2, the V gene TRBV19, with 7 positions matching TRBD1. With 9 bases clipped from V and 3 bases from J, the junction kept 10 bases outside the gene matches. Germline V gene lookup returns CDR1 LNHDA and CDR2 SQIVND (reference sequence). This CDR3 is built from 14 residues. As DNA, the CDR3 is TGTGCCAGCACCTTCGGGGACAGAGACTATGGCTACACCTTC. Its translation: CASTFGDRDYGYTF.

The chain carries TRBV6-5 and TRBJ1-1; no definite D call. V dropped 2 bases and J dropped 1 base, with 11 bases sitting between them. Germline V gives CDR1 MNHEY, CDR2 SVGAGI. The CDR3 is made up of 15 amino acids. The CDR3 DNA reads TGTGCCAGCAGTTACGCGAAGATTAGGAACACTGAAGCTTTCTTT. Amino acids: CASSYAKIRNTEAFF.

The CDR3 DNA is TGTGCCAGCAGTGTTAACGGTTATGGCTACACCTTC. It yields the protein CASSVNGYGYTF. The chain is built from TRBV2 and TRBJ1-2; the D is unclear. This CDR3 region has 12 residues. Germline CDR1 and CDR2: SNHLY and FYNNEI. The V end was cut by 4 bases, the J end by 5 bases, with 8 bases between.

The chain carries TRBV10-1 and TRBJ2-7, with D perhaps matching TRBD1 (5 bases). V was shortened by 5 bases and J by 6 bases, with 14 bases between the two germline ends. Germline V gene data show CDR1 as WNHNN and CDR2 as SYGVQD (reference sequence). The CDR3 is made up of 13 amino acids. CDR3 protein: CASSSQYRTEQYF. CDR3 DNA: TGCGCCAGCAGTTCGCAGTACAGGACCGAGCAGTACTTC.

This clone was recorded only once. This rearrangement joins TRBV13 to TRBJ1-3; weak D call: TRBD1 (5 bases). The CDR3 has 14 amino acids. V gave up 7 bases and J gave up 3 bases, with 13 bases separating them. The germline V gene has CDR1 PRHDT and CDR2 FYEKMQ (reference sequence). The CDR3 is CASTRLGGGNTIYF. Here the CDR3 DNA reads TGTGCCAGCACCCGTCTGGGGGGTGGAAACACCATATATTTT.

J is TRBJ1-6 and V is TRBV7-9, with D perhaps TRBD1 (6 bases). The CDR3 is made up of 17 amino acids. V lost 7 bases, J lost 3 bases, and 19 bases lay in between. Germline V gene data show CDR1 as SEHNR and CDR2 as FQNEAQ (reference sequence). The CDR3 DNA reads TGTGCCAGCACCTACTTACAGGGACCCAACTATAATTCACCCCTCCACTTT. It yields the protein CASTYLQGPNYNSPLHF.

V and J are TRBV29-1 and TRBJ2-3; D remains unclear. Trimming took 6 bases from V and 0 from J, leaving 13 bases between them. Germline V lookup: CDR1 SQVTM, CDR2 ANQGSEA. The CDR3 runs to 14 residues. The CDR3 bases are TGCAGCGTATGGGTGGGCGCTAGCACAGATACGCAGTATTTT. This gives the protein CSVWVGASTDTQYF.

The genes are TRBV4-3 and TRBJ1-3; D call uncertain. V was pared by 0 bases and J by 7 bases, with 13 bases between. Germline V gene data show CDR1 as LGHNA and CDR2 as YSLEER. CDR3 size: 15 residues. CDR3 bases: TGCGCCAGCAGCCAAGACCCGACCGCCGGGAACACCATATATTTT. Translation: CASSQDPTAGNTIYF.

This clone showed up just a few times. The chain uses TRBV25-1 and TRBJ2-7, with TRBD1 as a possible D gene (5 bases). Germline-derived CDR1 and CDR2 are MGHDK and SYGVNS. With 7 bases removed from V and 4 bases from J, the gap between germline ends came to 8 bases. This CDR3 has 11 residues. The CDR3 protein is CASTGFYEQYF. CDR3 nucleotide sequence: TGTGCCAGCACAGGGTTTTACGAGCAGTACTTC.

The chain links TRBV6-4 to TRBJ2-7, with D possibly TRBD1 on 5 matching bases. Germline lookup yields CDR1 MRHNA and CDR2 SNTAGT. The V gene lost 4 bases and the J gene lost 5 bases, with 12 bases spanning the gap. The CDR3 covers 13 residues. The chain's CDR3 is CASSVGQGNEQYF. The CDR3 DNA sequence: TGTGCCAGCAGTGTGGGTCAGGGCAACGAGCAGTACTTC.

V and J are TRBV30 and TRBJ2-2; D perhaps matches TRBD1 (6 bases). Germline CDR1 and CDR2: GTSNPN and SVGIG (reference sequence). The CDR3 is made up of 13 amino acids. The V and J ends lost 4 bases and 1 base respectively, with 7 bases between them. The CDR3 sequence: CAWMDRNTGELFF. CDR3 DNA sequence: TGTGCCTGGATGGACAGGAACACCGGGGAGCTGTTTTTT.

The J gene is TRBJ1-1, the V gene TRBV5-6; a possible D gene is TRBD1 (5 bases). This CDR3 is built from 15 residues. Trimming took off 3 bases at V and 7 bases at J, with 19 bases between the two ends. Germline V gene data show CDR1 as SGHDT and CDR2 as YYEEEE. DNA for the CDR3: TGTGCCAGCAGCTCTCTTGGCGCAGGGCACAATGAAGCTTTCTTT. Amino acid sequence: CASSSLGAGHNEAFF.

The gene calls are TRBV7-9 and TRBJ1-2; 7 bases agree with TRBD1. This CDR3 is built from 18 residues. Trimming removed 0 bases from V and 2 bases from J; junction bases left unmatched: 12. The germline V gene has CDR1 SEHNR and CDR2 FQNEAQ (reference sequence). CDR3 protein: CASSLAAGGRTTNYGYTF. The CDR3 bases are TGTGCCAGCAGCTTAGCGGCAGGGGGGCGCACCACCAACTATGGCTACACCTTC.

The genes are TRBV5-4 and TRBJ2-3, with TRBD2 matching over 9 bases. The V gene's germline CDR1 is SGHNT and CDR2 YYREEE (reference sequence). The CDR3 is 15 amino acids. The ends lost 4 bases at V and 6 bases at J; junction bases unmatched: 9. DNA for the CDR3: TGTGCCAGCAGCCCGCGCAGCGGGGGGATGGATACGCAGTATTTT. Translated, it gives CASSPRSGGMDTQYF. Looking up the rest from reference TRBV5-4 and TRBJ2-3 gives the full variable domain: ETGVTQSPTHLIKTRGQQVTLRCSSQSGHNTVSWYQQALGQGPQFIFQYYREEENGRGNFPPRFSGLQFPNYSSELNVNALELDDSALYLCASSPRSGGMDTQYFGPGTRLTVL.

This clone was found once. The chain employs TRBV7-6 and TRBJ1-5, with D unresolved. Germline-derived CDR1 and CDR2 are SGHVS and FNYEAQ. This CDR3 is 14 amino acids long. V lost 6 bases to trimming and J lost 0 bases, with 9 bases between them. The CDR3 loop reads CASSPGNSNQPQHF. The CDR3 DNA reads TGTGCCAGCAGTCCCGGTAATAGCAATCAGCCCCAGCATTTT.

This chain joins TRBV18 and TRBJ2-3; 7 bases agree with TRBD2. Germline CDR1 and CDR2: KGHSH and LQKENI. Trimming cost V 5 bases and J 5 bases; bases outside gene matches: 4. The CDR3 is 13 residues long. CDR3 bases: TGTGCCAGCTCATTCGGGGAGGGAGATACGCAGTATTTT. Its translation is CASSFGEGDTQYF.